These 27 T cell receptor beta chains came from one sample sequenced in a study of blood T cell repertoires in COVID-19. Clones were sequenced by immunoSEQ multiplex PCR, and TCRdb holds only the in-frame ones, with some missing. Of approximately 390,000 clones in the sample, around 87% were seen once. The material sequenced was PBMCs or T cells enriched from blood (not recorded which). These receptors were obtained from a woman between 50 and 59 years old who had recovered from COVID-19.

The rearrangement joins TRBV28 to TRBJ2-5, with TRBD2 identical over 13 bases. From germline, CDR1 is MDHEN and CDR2 SYDVKM. This CDR3 is built from 15 residues. The V gene end was trimmed by 6 bases and the J gene end by 6 bases; junction bases not matched to a gene: 7. Written as DNA, the CDR3 is TGTGCCAGCAGCACTAGCGGGGGGGCCCTAAAGACCCAGTACTTC. This translates into CASSTSGGALKTQYF.

This chain links TRBV4-1 with TRBJ1-2; D remains unclear. V gave up 0 bases and J gave up 4 bases, with 12 bases separating them. This CDR3 is 15 amino acids long. Germline V gene lookup returns CDR1 MGHRA and CDR2 YSYEKL. The CDR3 reads CASSQDWQNPYGYTF. In DNA form, the CDR3 reads TGCGCCAGCAGCCAAGATTGGCAGAATCCCTATGGCTACACCTTC.

Here the CDR3 reads CASSSDLTEAFF. CDR3 DNA sequence: TGTGCCAGCAGTTCCGATCTAACTGAAGCTTTCTTT. This sequence joins TRBV2 and TRBJ1-1, with no clear D. This CDR3 comprises 12 residues. V lost 5 bases, J lost 5 bases, and 9 bases lay in between. Germline CDR1 is SNHLY and CDR2 is FYNNEI.

The V call is TRBV19, the J call TRBJ2-3; a weak D match, TRBD1 (6 bases). The ends were cut back, 4 bases at V and 0 bases at J, with 8 bases in the middle. The CDR3 covers 14 residues. Germline CDR1 and CDR2: LNHDA and SQIVND (reference sequence). The CDR3, as DNA: TGTGCCAGTAGTAGACAGGCCAGCACAGATACGCAGTATTTT. Protein: CASSRQASTDTQYF. The full variable domain, with the rest looked up from reference TRBV19 and TRBJ2-3, is DGGITQSPKYLFRKEGQNVTLSCEQNLNHDAMYWYRQDPGQGLRLIYYSQIVNDFQKGDIAEGYSVSREKKESFPLTVTSAQKNPTAFYLCASSRQASTDTQYFGPGTRLTVL.

This clone has a single count. The rearrangement links TRBV9 to TRBJ2-1, with 9 bases lining up with TRBD2. Trimming removed 4 bases from V and 8 bases from J; junction bases left unmatched: 25. Looked up from germline, CDR1 is SGDLS and CDR2 is YYNGEE. The CDR3 has 20 residues. CDR3: CASSPLVSAGGPRLNDEQFF. CDR3 DNA sequence: TGTGCCAGCAGCCCCCTAGTAAGCGCGGGGGGGCCCAGATTGAATGATGAGCAGTTCTTC.

This chain joins TRBV10-3 and TRBJ1-2; 8 nucleotides align to TRBD1. The CDR3 is 15 residues long. Germline-derived CDR1 and CDR2 are ENHRY and SYGVKD. V lost 7 bases, J lost 4 bases, and 11 bases stayed unmatched. CDR3 sequence (DNA): TGTGCCATCAAGGCAGGGGGCTACAGCAGCTATGGCTACACCTTC. This encodes CAIKAGGYSSYGYTF.

The genes are TRBV3-1 (or the pseudogene TRBV3-2) and TRBJ1-3, with TRBD1 as a possible D gene (6 bases). This CDR3 has 16 residues. Trimming removed 2 bases from V and 4 bases from J, with 15 bases in between. Germline CDR1 LGHDT, CDR2 YNNKEL (reference sequence). The CDR3, as DNA: TGTGCCAGCAGCCAAACCACTACAGGGTTCGGAAACACCATATATTTT. Translated: CASSQTTTGFGNTIYF.

This chain links TRBV30 with TRBJ1-6; D is ambiguous. CDR1 is GTSNPN and CDR2 is SVGIG in the germline V gene (reference sequence). The V end lost 7 bases, the J end lost 7 bases, and 14 bases lay between the germline ends. The CDR3 covers 13 residues. The CDR3 nucleotides are TGTGCCTCGCAGATCGTTCAAAATTCACCCCTCCACTTT. It codes for CASQIVQNSPLHF. Variable domain in full (rest from reference TRBV30 and TRBJ1-6): SQTIHQWPATLVQPVGSPLSLECTVEGTSNPNLYWYRQAAGRGLQLLFYSVGIGQISSEVPQNLSASRPQDRQFILSSKKLLLSDSGFYLCASQIVQNSPLHFGNGTRLTVT.

This sequence joins TRBV27 and TRBJ2-3; 10 nucleotides line up with TRBD2. The CDR3 is made up of 17 amino acids. The V segment lost 5 bases and the J segment 3 bases; nucleotides outside the gene matches: 11. Germline lookup yields CDR1 MNHEY and CDR2 SMNVEV (reference sequence). The CDR3 region is CASSRLSSGGGTDTQYF. The CDR3 bases are TGTGCCAGCAGTCGGTTGTCTAGCGGGGGTGGAACAGATACGCAGTATTTT.

For the CDR3, the DNA is TGCGCCAGCAGCTTTGGGGCCATGAACACTGAAGCTTTCTTT. Translated, it gives CASSFGAMNTEAFF. This chain links TRBV5-1 with TRBJ1-1, with a tentative D call TRBD1 (5 bases). CDR1 is SGHRS, CDR2 YFSETQ, per germline. The V end lost 2 bases, the J end lost 0 bases, and 8 bases lay between the germline ends. The CDR3 length is 14 residues.

This clone was recorded only once. The rearrangement uses TRBV2 and TRBJ1-4; TRBD1 matches at 8 bases. The CDR3 extends over 17 amino acids. The J segment lost 8 bases and the V segment lost 4 bases, leaving 15 bases of the junction unmatched. Germline V CDR1 and CDR2: SNHLY, FYNNEI. CDR3 nucleotide sequence: TGTGCCAGCAGTGCACAGCTGGACAGGGAGGAGGAAGAAAAACTGTTTTTT. It translates to CASSAQLDREEEEKLFF. Together with reference TRBV2 and TRBJ1-4, the CDR3 gives the full variable domain: EPEVTQTPSHQVTQMGQEVILRCVPISNHLYFYWYRQILGQKVEFLVSFYNNEISEKSEIFDDQFSVERPDGSNFTLKIRSTKLEDSAMYFCASSAQLDREEEEKLFFGSGTQLSVL.

The chain uses TRBV12-3 or TRBV12-4 and TRBJ1-1; D may be TRBD1 (5 bases). Trimming removed 3 bases at V and 11 bases at J, with 16 bases between. The CDR3 spans 13 residues. The CDR3 DNA is TGTGCCAGCAGTTTCAGTGGGGCCCCCGGGGCTTTCTTT. Its translation: CASSFSGAPGAFF.

The chain uses TRBV18 and TRBJ1-5; no clear D. V lost 7 bases, J lost 0 bases, and 7 bases lay in between. Germline assignment: CDR1 KGHSH and CDR2 LQKENI. The CDR3 runs to 13 residues. The CDR3 DNA reads TGTGCCAGCTGCACTGATAGCAATCAGCCCCAGCATTTT. Its protein product is CASCTDSNQPQHF.

The V call is TRBV6-5, the J call TRBJ1-1, with a tentative D call TRBD1 (5 bases). Germline CDR1 reads MNHEY; CDR2 reads SVGAGI. The CDR3 extends over 13 amino acids. Deletions cut 5 bases from V and 10 bases from J, with 17 bases between. Here the CDR3 reads CASSPPGAVGAFF. The CDR3 nucleotides are TGTGCCAGCAGTCCCCCTGGGGCGGTAGGAGCTTTCTTT.

In this sample, this clone turned up a few times. The chain employs TRBV2 and TRBJ1-1; 8 nucleotides align to TRBD1. The germline V gene has CDR1 SNHLY and CDR2 FYNNEI. The V and J ends lost 6 bases and 5 bases, in that order; junction bases with no gene match: 11. CDR3 size: 15 residues. The CDR3 DNA reads TGTGCCAGCAGCGATCGGACAGGGCGAGGGACTGAAGCTTTCTTT. This sequence encodes CASSDRTGRGTEAFF.

V usage is TRBV6-5 and J usage is TRBJ1-2, with D possibly matching TRBD1 (5 bases). The germline gives CDR1 MNHEY, CDR2 SVGAGI. Between the trimmed V and J ends, which lost 2 bases and 4 bases, there was a span of 17 bases. The CDR3 runs 16 residues. CDR3 region: CASSYRRAGNPYGYTF. The CDR3 nucleotides are TGTGCCAGCAGTTACCGTAGGGCAGGGAATCCCTATGGCTACACCTTC.

On this clone itself: One junction end disagrees with the germline gene, perhaps due to a read error. The chain has TRBV5-8 and TRBJ2-7; 7 bases line up with TRBD1. This CDR3 is 12 amino acids long. From germline, CDR1 is SGHTS and CDR2 YDEGEE. In nucleotides, the CDR3 is TGTGCCAGCAGCCGAACCTCGGACAGGTCCAACTTC. As protein: CASSRTSDRSNF. The variable domain in full, completed from reference TRBV5-8 and TRBJ2-7, reads EAGVTQSPTHLIKTRGQQATLRCSPISGHTSVYWYQQALGLGLQFLLWYDEGEERNRGNFPPRFSGRQFPNYSSELNVNALELEDSALYLCASSRTSDRSNFGPGTRLTVT.

This clone was found once. The rearrangement uses TRBV2 and TRBJ1-2; perhaps TRBD1 as D (5 bases). The CDR3 is 12 amino acids. Trimming stripped 7 bases from V and 5 bases from J, with 11 bases between. Germline V gene sequence: CDR1 SNHLY, CDR2 FYNNEI. Here the CDR3 reads CASNLGGYGYTF. The CDR3, as DNA: TGTGCCAGCAACTTGGGGGGATATGGCTACACCTTC.

The V call is TRBV4-3, the J call TRBJ1-5; D unresolved. The V gene lost 0 bases and the J gene lost 6 bases, with 15 bases spanning the gap. The CDR3 runs 16 residues. The germline V gene has CDR1 LGHNA and CDR2 YSLEER. The CDR3 sequence: CASSQDYQALGQPQHF. For the CDR3, the DNA is TGCGCCAGCAGCCAAGATTACCAGGCTCTTGGTCAGCCCCAGCATTTT.

Note on this clone: This sample includes further DNA sequences coding for the same CDR3. This chain joins TRBV3-1 (or the pseudogene TRBV3-2) and TRBJ1-2, with TRBD1 as a possible D gene (6 bases). Germline CDR1 is LGHDT and CDR2 is YNNKEL (reference sequence). CDR3 size: 14 residues. V was cut by 1 base and J by 2 bases, with 8 bases left in between. The CDR3, as DNA: TGTGCCAGCAGCCAAGTCACAGGGAACTATGGCTACACCTTC. Encoded protein: CASSQVTGNYGYTF.

This clone was found once. V gene TRBV6-1 combines with J gene TRBJ2-1, with 12 bases fitting TRBD2. The length of the CDR3 is 15 residues. The ends lost 2 bases at V and 10 bases at J; junction bases unmatched: 6. From germline, CDR1 is MNHNS and CDR2 SASEGT. This chain's CDR3 is CASSESSGGAREQFF. The CDR3 DNA is TGTGCCAGCAGTGAATCTAGCGGGGGGGCTCGGGAGCAGTTCTTC.

The chain has TRBV5-6 and TRBJ2-7; no firm D call. V lost 5 bases and J 10 bases, leaving 22 bases between the germline ends. Germline V gene sequence: CDR1 SGHDT, CDR2 YYEEEE. This CDR3 has 14 amino acids. The CDR3 DNA sequence: TGTGCCAGCAGTTCCCGAGCGAGGAGTATCGAACAGTACTTC. Amino acids: CASSSRARSIEQYF. The complete variable domain, with remaining parts taken from reference TRBV5-6 and TRBJ2-7, reads DAGVTQSPTHLIKTRGQQVTLRCSPKSGHDTVSWYQQALGQGPQFIFQYYEEEERQRGNFPDRFSGHQFPNYSSELNVNALLLGDSALYLCASSSRARSIEQYFGPGTRLTVT.

The V and J genes are TRBV3-1 (or the pseudogene TRBV3-2) and TRBJ1-2; no reliable D call. Per the germline V gene, CDR1 is LGHDT and CDR2 is YNNKEL (reference sequence). V lost 4 bases, J lost 7 bases, and 16 bases lay in between. CDR3 length equals 14 residues. Here the CDR3 reads CASSPTLTRGGYTF. The CDR3 DNA follows: TGTGCCAGCAGCCCGACCCTTACAAGAGGTGGCTACACCTTC.

The rearrangement uses TRBV5-1 and TRBJ2-7; 8 bases are a match to TRBD2. Trimming removed 4 bases from V and 2 bases from J; junction bases left unmatched: 8. The CDR3 consists of 15 residues. The germline CDR1 and CDR2 sequences are SGHRS and YFSETQ. CDR3 coding DNA: TGCGCCAGCAGCCGCGCTAGCGGGTCAGCCTACGAGCAGTACTTC. Amino acids: CASSRASGSAYEQYF.

The V and J genes are TRBV7-2 and TRBJ2-7; D is perhaps TRBD1 (5 bases). With 6 bases removed from V and 3 bases from J, the gap between germline ends came to 12 bases. There are 13 residues in the CDR3. CDR1 is SGHTA and CDR2 is FQGNSA in the germline V gene. The CDR3 reads CASRSGWGYEQYF. CDR3 bases: TGTGCCAGCAGGTCAGGGTGGGGCTACGAGCAGTACTTC.

The V call is TRBV7-2, the J call TRBJ2-5; D is uncertain. Trimming cost V 2 bases and J 2 bases, with 9 bases left between them. This CDR3 spans 14 amino acids. Germline loops: CDR1 SGHTA, CDR2 FQGNSA. The CDR3 nucleotides are TGTGCCAGCAGCTTAAGGCGGATACAAGAGACCCAGTACTTC. The encoded protein is CASSLRRIQETQYF.

This clone appeared once. V and J are TRBV11-1 and TRBJ1-2, with a possible D match to TRBD1 (5 bases). The CDR3 consists of 13 residues. The germline V gene has CDR1 SGHAT and CDR2 FQDESV (reference sequence). Between the trimmed V and J ends, which lost 5 bases and 6 bases, there was a span of 13 bases. CDR3 DNA sequence: TGTGCCAGCAGCCCGACAGCCCTAAATGGCTACACCTTC. Amino acids: CASSPTALNGYTF.